This T cell receptor beta chain was sequenced for a study of shared clonotypes between healthy human individuals. Study details: Each donor contributed plates that comprised three CD4 naive, three CD4 memory, two CD8 naive and one CD8 memory.

A remark on this clone: Its cognate antigen is unknown.

Within Nashville, Tennessee resided all donors, each a Caucasian adult. Splitting of each subset's genomic DNA was done evenly across several immunoSEQ plates. Sequencing was performed with immunoSEQ multiplex PCR; in TCRdb, only in-frame clones are kept and a portion is missing. This table has approximately 640,000 clones, 90% appearing once. Study-level points and caveats: It was the non-shared clonotypes that had lower generation probabilities than clonotypes shared by all four donors.

The TCR comes from a man aged 18-30 years in good health. Some clones in this sample may be carry-over from other donors' samples. The sequenced sample was memory CD8+ T cells from PBMCs. Subset described: CD45RO+ cells pooled with CCR7-negative TemRA cells.

CDR3 DNA: TGTGCCTGGAGGGACAGGGGGCCTCGTGGCTACACCTTC. Translating gives CAWRDRGPRGYTF. V gene TRBV30 combines with J gene TRBJ1-2; 11 positions match TRBD1. This CDR3 is 13 amino acids long. The V gene's germline CDR1 is GTSNPN and CDR2 SVGIG (reference sequence). The ends lost 3 bases at V and 7 bases at J; junction bases unmatched: 4.